The 13 T cell receptor beta chains in this list originate from one sample, sequenced in a study of blood T cells in healthy people across ages. The authors ran a second PCR of roughly 7 to 11 cycles using a sample-barcoded 5' primer and a J-beta primer mix. TCRdb processed the 5' RACE reads anew with MiXCR; each CDR3 protein has one entry. The data show 450,000 to 650,000 distinct CDR3 sequences, around 24% seen once. The data also belong to a second study, concerning T cells of mothers and their children.

Source material: blood. The origin of the receptors is a boy aged 10-17 years in good health.

A note on this clonotype: The junction and the germline gene differ at one end; a read error may be behind it. This sequence joins TRBV5-6 and TRBJ2-5, with 7 positions matching TRBD2. The DNA end lines up better with TRBJ2-1; the J call may be wrong. Germline values: CDR1 SGHDT, CDR2 YYEEEE. The CDR3 contains 15 residues. The CDR3 sequence is CASSPRGKGYDEQFF. The CDR3, as DNA: TGTGCCAGCAGCCCGCGGGGGAAAGGCTACGATGAGCAGTTCTTC.

This clonotype was detected only a few times. The genes are TRBV11-3 and TRBJ2-2, with 9 bases aligning to TRBD1. The CDR3 consists of 19 residues. V lost 0 bases, J lost 7 bases, and 15 bases stayed unmatched. Germline lookup yields CDR1 SGHNT and CDR2 YENEEA. The CDR3 reads CASSLELPGQGGMDGELFF. The CDR3 DNA reads TGTGCCAGCAGCTTAGAACTTCCGGGACAGGGCGGGATGGACGGGGAGCTGTTTTTT. The complete variable domain, with remaining parts taken from reference TRBV11-3 and TRBJ2-2, reads EAGVVQSPRYKIIEKKQPVAFWCNPISGHNTLYWYLQNLGQGPELLIRYENEEAVDDSQLPKDRFSAERLKGVDSTLKIQPAELGDSAVYLCASSLELPGQGGMDGELFFGEGSRLTVL.

The J gene is TRBJ1-6, the V gene TRBV2, with D perhaps matching TRBD1 (6 bases). The V end was cut by 5 bases, the J end by 7 bases, with 12 bases between. This CDR3 is 14 amino acids long. Germline V CDR1 and CDR2: SNHLY, FYNNEI. In DNA, the CDR3 is TGTGCCAGCAGTCGCCAGGGGACAAATTCACCCCTCCACTTT. Translating it yields CASSRQGTNSPLHF.

The chain employs TRBV28 and TRBJ1-1; D is uncertain. Between the trimmed V and J ends, which lost 10 bases and 0 bases, there was a span of 15 bases. Germline lookup yields CDR1 MDHEN and CDR2 SYDVKM. CDR3 size: 14 residues. CDR3 sequence: CATNRGGMNTEAFF. The CDR3 DNA reads TGTGCCACCAACAGAGGAGGGATGAACACTGAAGCTTTCTTT.

The sample holds a few counts of this clonotype. V and J are TRBV20-1 and TRBJ2-4, with TRBD1 matching 7 bases. Trimming cost V 6 bases and J 3 bases; bases outside gene matches: 11. This CDR3 comprises 15 residues. Germline values: CDR1 DFQATT, CDR2 SNEGSKA (reference sequence). The CDR3 sequence is CSARDSQLNKNIQYF. CDR3 sequence (DNA): TGCAGTGCAAGGGACAGTCAACTCAACAAAAACATTCAGTACTTC.

The chain is built from TRBV20-1 and TRBJ2-5; tentative D call: TRBD1 (7 bases). This CDR3 has 13 residues. The germline V gene has CDR1 DFQATT and CDR2 SNEGSKA (reference sequence). V was trimmed by 5 bases and J by 3 bases, leaving 13 bases between them. In nucleotides, the CDR3 is TGCAGTGCTGGCGGGACAGCGAAAGAGACCCAGTACTTC. As protein: CSAGGTAKETQYF.

This clonotype was found a few times. The J gene is TRBJ2-5, the V gene TRBV3-1; D possibly corresponds to TRBD2 (6 bases). Germline-derived CDR1 and CDR2 are LGHDT and YNNKEL (reference sequence). This CDR3 contains 17 residues. V dropped 1 base and J dropped 3 bases, with 18 bases sitting between them. The CDR3 spells CASSQVGLRGGEETQYF. The CDR3 nucleotides read TGTGCCAGCAGCCAAGTCGGTCTGCGGGGAGGAGAAGAGACCCAGTACTTC.

This clonotype was counted between two and nine times. This chain uses TRBV11-2 with TRBJ1-2; possible D gene TRBD1, 5 bases. CDR1 SGHAT and CDR2 FQNNGV come from the germline V gene. The CDR3 sequence is 15 residues long. Trimming removed 4 bases at V and 2 bases at J, with 14 bases between. CDR3 coding DNA: TGTGCCAGCAGCTCCCCGGGACTTAGAAACTATGGCTACACCTTC. It yields the protein CASSSPGLRNYGYTF.

The chain has TRBV19 and TRBJ1-4, with D possibly being TRBD1 (6 bases). This CDR3 is 13 amino acids long. V was trimmed by 10 bases and J by 4 bases, leaving 13 bases between them. Germline values: CDR1 LNHDA, CDR2 SQIVND (reference sequence). This CDR3 is CATAGQHNEKLFF. The CDR3 nucleotides read TGTGCCACCGCCGGACAGCATAATGAAAAACTGTTTTTT.

About this clonotype itself: The junction differs from germline at one of its ends, possibly a read error. The rearrangement uses TRBV4-3 and TRBJ2-7, with a possible D match to TRBD2 (5 bases). This CDR3 contains 16 residues. From germline, CDR1 is LGHNA and CDR2 YSLEER. The CDR3 nucleotides read TGCGCCAGTAGCCAAGATGCCGGGGTCGGCTCCTACGAGCAGTACTTC. Translated, it gives CASSQDAGVGSYEQYF.

This chain uses TRBV28 with TRBJ2-7, with 7 bases aligning to TRBD1. Trimming cost V 4 bases and J 2 bases; bases outside gene matches: 11. CDR1 is MDHEN, CDR2 SYDVKM, per germline. This CDR3 comprises 16 residues. The CDR3 reads CASSSSRQGWPYEQYF. The CDR3 nucleotides are TGTGCCAGCAGTTCCTCTCGACAGGGTTGGCCCTACGAGCAGTACTTC.

The rearrangement joins TRBV6-6 to TRBJ2-1; D gene uncertain. CDR1 MNHNY and CDR2 SVGAGI come from the germline V gene (reference sequence). V lost 6 bases and J 0 bases, leaving 15 bases between the germline ends. The CDR3 spans 16 residues. The DNA of the CDR3 is TGTGCCAGCAGGGCACCCGGGTTGAGCTCCTACAATGAGCAGTTCTTC. This gives the protein CASRAPGLSSYNEQFF.

CDR3 nucleotide sequence: TGTGCCAGCAGCCCCAATACAGGGTGGGCCGGGGAGCTGTTTTTT. Protein sequence: CASSPNTGWAGELFF. The chain combines TRBV11-2 with TRBJ2-2, with D possibly matching TRBD1 (6 bases). V was pared by 5 bases and J by 6 bases, with 16 bases between. The CDR3 extends over 15 amino acids. Per germline, CDR1 SGHAT and CDR2 FQNNGV.